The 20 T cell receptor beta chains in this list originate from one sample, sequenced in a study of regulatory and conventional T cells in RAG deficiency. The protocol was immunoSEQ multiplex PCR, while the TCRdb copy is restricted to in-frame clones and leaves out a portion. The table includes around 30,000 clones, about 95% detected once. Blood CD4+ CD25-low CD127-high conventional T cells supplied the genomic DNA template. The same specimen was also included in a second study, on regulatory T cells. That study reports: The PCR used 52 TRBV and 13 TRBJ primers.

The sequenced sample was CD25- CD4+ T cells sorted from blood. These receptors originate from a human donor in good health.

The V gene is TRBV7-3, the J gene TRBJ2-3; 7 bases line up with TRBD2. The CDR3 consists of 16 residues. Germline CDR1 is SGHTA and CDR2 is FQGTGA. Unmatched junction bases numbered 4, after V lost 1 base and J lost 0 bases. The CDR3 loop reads CASSLIPGGSTDTQYF. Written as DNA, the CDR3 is TGTGCCAGCAGCTTAATTCCGGGGGGAAGCACAGATACGCAGTATTTT.

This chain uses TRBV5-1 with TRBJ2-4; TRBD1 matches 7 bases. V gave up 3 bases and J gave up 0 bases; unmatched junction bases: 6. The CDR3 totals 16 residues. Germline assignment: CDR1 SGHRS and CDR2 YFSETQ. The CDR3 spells CASSSTGQLAKNIQYF. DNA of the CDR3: TGCGCCAGCAGCTCCACGGGACAGCTAGCCAAAAACATTCAGTACTTC.

In DNA, the CDR3 is TGCGCCAGCAGCTTACTAGCGGGGGGAGGAACCTACGAGCAGTACTTC. Protein: CASSLLAGGGTYEQYF. The chain joins TRBV5-1 to TRBJ2-7; 12 bases fit TRBD2. V shed 2 bases and J 2 bases; nucleotides not matched to a gene: 5. Germline CDR1 SGHRS, CDR2 YFSETQ. This CDR3 has 16 residues.

The CDR3: CASSQRRGRTGNTIYF. The DNA for the CDR3 is TGTGCCAGCAGCCAAAGGCGGGGCAGGACTGGAAACACCATATATTTT. The rearrangement links TRBV14 to TRBJ1-3; weak D call: TRBD1 (5 bases). The CDR3 extends over 16 amino acids. From germline, CDR1 is SGHDN and CDR2 FVKESK. V lost 2 bases, J lost 2 bases, and 13 bases lay in between.

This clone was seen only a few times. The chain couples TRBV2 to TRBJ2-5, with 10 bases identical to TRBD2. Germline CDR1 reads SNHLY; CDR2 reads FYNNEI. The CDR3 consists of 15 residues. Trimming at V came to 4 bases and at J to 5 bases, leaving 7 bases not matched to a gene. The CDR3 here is CASSGDSGGRETQYF. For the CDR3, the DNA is TGTGCCAGCAGTGGGGATAGCGGGGGGCGGGAGACCCAGTACTTC.

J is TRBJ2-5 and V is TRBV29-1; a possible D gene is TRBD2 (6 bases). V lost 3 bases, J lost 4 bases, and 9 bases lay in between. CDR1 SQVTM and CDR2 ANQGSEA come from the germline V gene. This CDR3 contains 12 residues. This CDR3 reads CSVEWGGETQYF. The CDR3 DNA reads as TGCAGCGTTGAGTGGGGAGGAGAGACCCAGTACTTC.

CDR3 sequence (DNA): TGTGCCAGCAGCCCGGGCGGGACTACTAAGTCATACGAGCAGTACTTC. Its translation is CASSPGGTTKSYEQYF. V is TRBV5-4 and J is TRBJ2-7; 7 positions match TRBD2. There are 16 residues in the CDR3. Germline CDR1 reads SGHNT; CDR2 reads YYREEE (reference sequence). V trimming: 4 bases; J trimming: 4 bases; junction bases outside the gene matches: 14.

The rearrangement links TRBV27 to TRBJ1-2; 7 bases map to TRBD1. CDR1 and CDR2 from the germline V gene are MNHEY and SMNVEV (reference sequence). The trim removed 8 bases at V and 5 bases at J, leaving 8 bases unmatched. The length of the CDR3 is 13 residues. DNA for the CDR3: TGTGCCAGCGGACTACAGGGGTCTTATGGCTACACCTTC. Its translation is CASGLQGSYGYTF.

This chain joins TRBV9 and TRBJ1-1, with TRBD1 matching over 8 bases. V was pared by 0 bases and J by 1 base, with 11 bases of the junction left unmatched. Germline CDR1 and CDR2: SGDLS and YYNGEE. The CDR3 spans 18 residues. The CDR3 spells CASSVAYGTGLRNTEAFF. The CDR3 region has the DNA TGTGCCAGCAGCGTAGCTTATGGGACAGGTCTAAGGAACACTGAAGCTTTCTTT.

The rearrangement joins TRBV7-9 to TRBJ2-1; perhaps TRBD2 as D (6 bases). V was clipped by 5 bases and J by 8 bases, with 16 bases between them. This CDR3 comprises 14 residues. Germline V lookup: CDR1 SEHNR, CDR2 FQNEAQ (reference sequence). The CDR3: CASSQTRVMHEQFF. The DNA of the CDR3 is TGTGCCAGCAGCCAGACTAGAGTTATGCATGAGCAGTTCTTC.

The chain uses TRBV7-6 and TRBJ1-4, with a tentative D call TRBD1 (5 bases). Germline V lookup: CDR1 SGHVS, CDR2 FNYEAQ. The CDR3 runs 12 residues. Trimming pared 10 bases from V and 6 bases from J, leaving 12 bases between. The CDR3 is CATRGGDEKLFF. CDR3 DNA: TGTGCCACCCGGGGGGGTGATGAAAAACTGTTTTTT.

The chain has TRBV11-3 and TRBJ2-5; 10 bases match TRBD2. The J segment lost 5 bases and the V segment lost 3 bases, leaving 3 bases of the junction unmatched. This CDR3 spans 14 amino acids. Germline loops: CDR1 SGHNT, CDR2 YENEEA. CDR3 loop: CASSLSGGEETQYF. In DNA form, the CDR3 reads TGTGCCAGCAGCTTGAGCGGGGGGGAGGAGACCCAGTACTTC.

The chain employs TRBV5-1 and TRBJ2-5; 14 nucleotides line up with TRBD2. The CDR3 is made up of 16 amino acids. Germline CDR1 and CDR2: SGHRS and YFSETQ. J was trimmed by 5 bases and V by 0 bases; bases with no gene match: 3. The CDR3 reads CASSLAGTSGGETQYF. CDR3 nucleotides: TGCGCCAGCAGCTTGGCGGGGACTAGCGGGGGTGAGACCCAGTACTTC.

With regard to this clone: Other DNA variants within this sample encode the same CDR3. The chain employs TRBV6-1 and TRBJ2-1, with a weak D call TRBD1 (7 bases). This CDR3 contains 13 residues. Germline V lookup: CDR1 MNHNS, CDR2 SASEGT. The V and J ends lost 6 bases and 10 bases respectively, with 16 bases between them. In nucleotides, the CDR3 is TGTGCCAGCAGCGCCAGGGGGGATGGCGAGCAGTTCTTC. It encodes CASSARGDGEQFF.

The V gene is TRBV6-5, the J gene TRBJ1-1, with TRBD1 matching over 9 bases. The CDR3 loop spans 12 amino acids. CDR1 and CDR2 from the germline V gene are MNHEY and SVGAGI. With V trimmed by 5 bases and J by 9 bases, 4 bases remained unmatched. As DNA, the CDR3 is TGTGCCAGCAGTAGACAGGGGGTGAAAGCTTTCTTT. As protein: CASSRQGVKAFF.

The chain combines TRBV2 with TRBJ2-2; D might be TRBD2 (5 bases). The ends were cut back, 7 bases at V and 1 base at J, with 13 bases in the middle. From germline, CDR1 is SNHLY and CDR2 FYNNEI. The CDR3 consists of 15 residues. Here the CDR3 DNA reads TGTGCCAGCACCCGGGAAACAGTGAACACCGGGGAGCTGTTTTTT. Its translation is CASTRETVNTGELFF.

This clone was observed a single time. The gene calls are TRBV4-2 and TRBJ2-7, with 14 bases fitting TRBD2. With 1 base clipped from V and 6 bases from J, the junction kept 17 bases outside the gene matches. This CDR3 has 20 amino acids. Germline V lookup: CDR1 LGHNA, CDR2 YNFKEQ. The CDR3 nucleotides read TGTGCCAGCAGCCAAGTCGCTCTCGGACTAGCGGGGGGCCCTCGGGCCGAGCAGTACTTC. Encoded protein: CASSQVALGLAGGPRAEQYF.

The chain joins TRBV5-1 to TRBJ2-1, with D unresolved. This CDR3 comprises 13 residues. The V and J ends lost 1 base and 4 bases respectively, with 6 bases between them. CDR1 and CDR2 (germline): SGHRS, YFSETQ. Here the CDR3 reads CASSLPGYNEQFF. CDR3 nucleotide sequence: TGCGCCAGCAGCTTGCCCGGGTACAATGAGCAGTTCTTC.

This chain's CDR3 is CASSLFAPQTGFSHEQYF. The CDR3 DNA reads TGTGCCAGCAGCTTATTTGCCCCCCAGACAGGGTTTAGCCACGAGCAGTACTTC. V is TRBV13 and J is TRBJ2-7, with TRBD1 identical over 7 bases. Germline CDR1 reads PRHDT; CDR2 reads FYEKMQ (reference sequence). After removal of 2 bases from V and 5 bases from J, the junction contained 18 bases not matched to a gene. CDR3 size: 18 residues.

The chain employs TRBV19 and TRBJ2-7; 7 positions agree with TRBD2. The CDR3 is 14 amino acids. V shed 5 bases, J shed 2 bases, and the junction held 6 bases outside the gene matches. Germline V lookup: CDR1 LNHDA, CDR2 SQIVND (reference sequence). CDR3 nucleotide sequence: TGTGCCAGTAGTGTATCTAGCGGTCCCTACGAGCAGTACTTC. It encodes CASSVSSGPYEQYF. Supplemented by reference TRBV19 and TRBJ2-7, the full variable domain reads DGGITQSPKYLFRKEGQNVTLSCEQNLNHDAMYWYRQDPGQGLRLIYYSQIVNDFQKGDIAEGYSVSREKKESFPLTVTSAQKNPTAFYLCASSVSSGPYEQYFGPGTRLTVT.